The rows below give T cell receptor beta chains drawn from one sample of a study of T-cell reconstitution after alpha-beta-depleted transplantation in children. Each CDR3 protein is one row after TCRdb ran MiXCR on the PCR reads. This table has hundreds of thousands of distinct CDR3 sequences, under 15% appearing once. The source was PBMCs, mostly from graft donor cells, collected 360 days after TCRalphabeta/CD19-depleted stem cell transplant. All receptors derive from a male patient between 10 and 17 years old who had a stem cell transplant for acute myeloid leukemia, so the T cells may come from the graft donor. CDR3s include the opening cysteine and the closing phenylalanine or tryptophan. Fields, in order: clone size, D gene, J gene, CDR3 length, V gene, CDR3 DNA, CDR3 protein. The D gene is left open where the match is weak. Clone size appears in some rows only: once, few, many, or a class for an expanded clone.

>.|TRBD2|TRBJ2-7|19|TRBV10-3
TGTGCCATCAGTGAGTCAGGAGCGCCCACTAGCGGACGTACCTACGAGCAGTACTTC
CAISESGAPTSGRTYEQYF
>few|TRBD2|TRBJ2-5|17|TRBV6-2/TRBV6-3
TGTGCCAGCAGTTACCCCAGACTAGCGGGAATGCAAGAGACCCAGTACTTC
CASSYPRLAGMQETQYF
>many|.|TRBJ1-5|13|TRBV20-1
TGCAGTGCTACCAGGGTTACGGGGCAGCCCCAGCATTTT
CSATRVTGQPQHF
>few|.|TRBJ1-2|14|TRBV20-1
TGCAGTGCTAGTTTGGCTACCCAGGGCTATGGCTACACCTTC
CSASLATQGYGYTF
>.|TRBD2|TRBJ2-3|18|TRBV7-3
TGTGCCAGCAACACAGGGGTAGCGGGAGTGGGCAGCACAGATACGCAGTATTTT
CASNTGVAGVGSTDTQYF
>few|TRBD2|TRBJ2-1|16|TRBV4-3
TGCGCCAGCAGTCGACAAGCGGGAGTTGGTTCCAATGAGCAGTTCTTC
CASSRQAGVGSNEQFF
>few|TRBD1|TRBJ2-2|16|TRBV29-1
TGCAGCGTTGGACAGGGACAGTTGTTTAACACCGGGGAGCTGTTTTTT
CSVGQGQLFNTGELFF
>few|TRBD1|TRBJ2-7|12|TRBV20-1
TGCAGTGCCGGACAGGTCCCCTACGAGCAGTACTTC
CSAGQVPYEQYF
>few|TRBD2|TRBJ2-3|17|TRBV28
TGTGCCAGCAGTTTTCCTCTAGCGGGAGGGAGGACAGATACGCAGTATTTT
CASSFPLAGGRTDTQYF
>few|.|TRBJ2-7|14|TRBV6-2/TRBV6-3
TGTGCCAGCAGTTACGCGGGGCAGTCCCACGAGCAGTACTTC
CASSYAGQSHEQYF
>many|.|TRBJ2-5|13|TRBV28
TGTGCCAGCGGCTTGGGCAGGGCAGAGACCCAGTACTTC
CASGLGRAETQYF
>.|.|TRBJ1-5|16|TRBV10-3
TGTGCCATCAGTGAGTCGGTACTCGATAGCAATCAGCCCCAGCATTTT
CAISESVLDSNQPQHF
>.|TRBD2|TRBJ2-3|16|TRBV29-1
TGCAGCCTCTTGTTCTCTAGCGGGAGGATCACAGATACGCAGTATTTT
CSLLFSSGRITDTQYF
>.|.|TRBJ2-1|13|TRBV6-2/TRBV6-3
TGTGCCAGCAGTTACGACTACTACAATGAGCAGTTCTTC
CASSYDYYNEQFF
>few|.|TRBJ1-1|13|TRBV20-1
TGCAGCCCACCGCGACAAGGATTCACTGAAGCTTTCTTT
CSPPRQGFTEAFF
>many|TRBD2|TRBJ2-7|14|TRBV5-1
TGCGCCAGCATGCGGGTAGCGGGAGTCGGCGAGCAGTACTTC
CASMRVAGVGEQYF
>.|.|TRBJ2-1|14|TRBV12-3/TRBV12-4
TGTGCCAGCAGTACAGTGGGGCAGAACAATGAGCAGTTCTTC
CASSTVGQNNEQFF
>.|TRBD1|TRBJ2-6|18|TRBV5-1
TGCGCCAGCAGCTACGCCGGGACAGGCCTCTCTGGGGCCAACGTCCTGACTTTC
CASSYAGTGLSGANVLTF
>.|TRBD1|TRBJ2-3|15|TRBV28
TGTGCCAGCACGACAGGGGCGTTTAGTACAGATACGCAGTATTTT
CASTTGAFSTDTQYF
>many|TRBD2|TRBJ2-1|15|TRBV28
TGTGCCAGCAGTCCGACTAGCGGGACCTACAATGAGCAGTTCTTC
CASSPTSGTYNEQFF
>many|TRBD2|TRBJ2-1|16|TRBV25-1
TGTGCCAGCAGTGCGGGACTAGCGGGGTTCTACAATGAGCAGTTCTTC
CASSAGLAGFYNEQFF
>few|.|TRBJ1-2|12|TRBV20-1
TGCAGTGCACACGGGGGCATATATGGCTACACCTTC
CSAHGGIYGYTF
>many|.|TRBJ2-5|11|TRBV19
TGTGCCAGACGCTCGGGCGAGACCCAGTACTTC
CARRSGETQYF
>many|TRBD2|TRBJ2-7|15|TRBV27
TGTGCCAGCAGTCCGATAACTAGCGTCTCCTACGAGCAGTACTTC
CASSPITSVSYEQYF
>.|TRBD2|TRBJ2-2|19|TRBV7-3
TGTGCCAGCAGCCCTTGGGGACTAGCGGGAGGACATAACACCGGGGAGCTGTTTTTT
CASSPWGLAGGHNTGELFF
>few|.|TRBJ2-7|16|TRBV5-1
TGCGCCAGCAGCTTGGTTAGGCCCGTACGCGAATACGAGCAGTACTTC
CASSLVRPVREYEQYF
>.|TRBD2|TRBJ2-1|17|TRBV4-3
TGCGCCAGCAGCCAAGAGTCTAGCGGGATCCTTTACAATGAGCAGTTCTTC
CASSQESSGILYNEQFF
>many|TRBD1|TRBJ1-5|15|TRBV12-3/TRBV12-4
TGTGCCAGCAGTTTATGGGACAGGGGCAATCAGCCCCAGCATTTT
CASSLWDRGNQPQHF
>few|TRBD1|TRBJ2-2|17|TRBV24-1
TGTGCCACCAGTGATTCGGCCGGGACAGGGTACACCGGGGAGCTGTTTTTT
CATSDSAGTGYTGELFF
>.|.|TRBJ2-7|14|TRBV9
TGTGCCAGCAGCGTAGGTCAGGCGTCCTACGAGCAGTACTTC
CASSVGQASYEQYF
>few|.|TRBJ1-3|14|TRBV30
TGTGCCTGGCGCCTGATGGCGATTCGAAACACCATATATTTT
CAWRLMAIRNTIYF
>.|TRBD1|TRBJ1-4|16|TRBV20-1
TGCAGTGCCCTAGACAGGGGGCTCATCTCTAATGAAAAACTGTTTTTT
CSALDRGLISNEKLFF
>.|TRBD2|TRBJ2-7|16|TRBV13
TGTGCCAGCAGCTCGTCGGGACTAGCGGGATACTACGAGCAGTACTTC
CASSSSGLAGYYEQYF
>.|.|TRBJ1-4|19|TRBV28
TGTACCAGCAGTTTAGCGCTTGGGGGGAACCTTGCAACTAATGAAAAACTGTTTTTT
CTSSLALGGNLATNEKLFF
>.|.|TRBJ2-7|14|TRBV11-2
TGTGCCAGCAGGCGTTTGGGCTTCTCCTACGAGCAGTACTTC
CASRRLGFSYEQYF
>.|TRBD2|TRBJ2-4|19|TRBV20-1
TGCAGTGCTAGAGATCTGGCTTTCCGACTAGCGGGAGTTAAAAACATTCAGTACTTC
CSARDLAFRLAGVKNIQYF
>many|.|TRBJ2-2|14|TRBV7-2
TGTGCCAGCAGCTTAAGCCTACGGGGCGGGGAGCTGTTTTTT
CASSLSLRGGELFF
>few|TRBD1|TRBJ2-7|16|TRBV6-2/TRBV6-3
TGTGCCAGCAGTTATACCGACAGGGGGACTATCTACGAGCAGTACTTC
CASSYTDRGTIYEQYF
>many|TRBD1|TRBJ2-1|16|TRBV5-6
TGTGCCAGCAGCGGAACCGGGACAGGGATAAACAATGAGCAGTTCTTC
CASSGTGTGINNEQFF
>few|TRBD1|TRBJ1-6|16|TRBV27
TGTGCCAGCAGTCGACATAAACAGGGGGGCAATTCACCCCTCCACTTT
CASSRHKQGGNSPLHF
>.|.|TRBJ2-2|13|TRBV28
TGTGCCAGTGGAGGGCAGTTCACCGGGGAGCTGTTTTTT
CASGGQFTGELFF
>.|TRBD2|TRBJ2-7|17|TRBV5-1
TGCGCCAGCAGCTTGGCCTCTAGCGGGATTCTTTCCTACGAGCAGTACTTC
CASSLASSGILSYEQYF
>many|TRBD2|TRBJ2-7|14|TRBV2
TGTGCCAGCACTGGACTAGCGGGAACCTACGAGCAGTACTTC
CASTGLAGTYEQYF
>.|.|TRBJ2-1|15|TRBV28
TGTGCCAGCATACCGAGACTAGGGGTTTACAATGAGCAGTTCTTC
CASIPRLGVYNEQFF
>few|TRBD2|TRBJ2-7|16|TRBV4-3
TGCGCCAGCAGCTCAAGTCTAGCGGTGAGCACCTACGAGCAGTACTTC
CASSSSLAVSTYEQYF
>.|.|TRBJ2-3|16|TRBV7-9
TGTGCCAGCAGCTTCCCGGGGCCCAGCGGCGCAGATACGCAGTATTTT
CASSFPGPSGADTQYF
>.|TRBD1|TRBJ2-5|15|TRBV5-1
TGCGCCAGTTGGATTAGACAGGGGGGTCAAGAGACCCAGTACTTC
CASWIRQGGQETQYF
>few|TRBD1|TRBJ1-2|17|TRBV10-3
TGTGCCATCACCGGAGGCGACCGAGGGGGCGGAAACTATGGCTACACCTTC
CAITGGDRGGGNYGYTF